The rows below give T cell receptor beta chains drawn from one sample of a study of T cell responses to AZD1222 COVID-19 vaccine. Some clones are missing from TCRdb's copy, which holds only in-frame ones; the method was immunoSEQ multiplex PCR. The sample carries 150,000 to 250,000 clones, more than 85% recorded once. The input for sequencing was peripheral blood, taken 28 days after the second AZD1222 dose. Source of these receptors: an adult who received the AZD1222 COVID-19 vaccine. The CDR3 runs from the conserved cysteine through the conserved F or W. A D gene is named only where the DNA matches it firmly. Size tells how often a clone was seen (once, few, many) or the class of an expanded clone, and some rows leave it out.

size	V	J	D	DNA	CDR3
.	TRBV30	TRBJ2-7	.	TGTGCCTGGGAGAGGGGGGGGACCTACGAGCAGTACTTC	CAWERGGTYEQYF
.	TRBV7-6	TRBJ2-1	.	TGTGCCAGCAGCTCGATGACAGCAATCACCTACAATGAGCAGTTCTTC	CASSSMTAITYNEQFF
once	TRBV6-5	TRBJ1-2	.	TGTGCCAGCAGTCAGACTACAGGGGGCTACACCTTC	CASSQTTGGYTF
.	TRBV6-2/TRBV6-3	TRBJ2-7	.	TGTGCCAGCAGTTACTGGGCCGCCCCTTCCTACGAGCAGTACTTC	CASSYWAAPSYEQYF
.	TRBV23-1	TRBJ1-1	.	TGCGCCAGCCCGCGGCCCAAACAGGGTCGAACTGAAGCTTTCTTT	CASPRPKQGRTEAFF
.	TRBV9	TRBJ2-7	TRBD2	TGTGCCAGCAGCGCAGCGGGAGGACTCTACGAGCAGTACTTC	CASSAAGGLYEQYF
.	TRBV30	TRBJ2-5	TRBD1	TGTGCCTGGAGTAGGGACAGGCGATCGGAGACCCAGTACTTC	CAWSRDRRSETQYF
.	TRBV27	TRBJ1-2	.	TGTGCCAGCAGTTTAGTAGGGGGGAACTATGGCTACACCTTC	CASSLVGGNYGYTF
once	TRBV5-5	TRBJ1-1	.	TGTGCCAGCAGCTCCTGGGGGGAACGTGAGGCTTTCTTT	CASSSWGEREAFF
.	TRBV28	TRBJ1-2	TRBD1	TGTGCCAGCGGCATTAAACCGGGACAGGGGGAAGGTGGCTACACCTTC	CASGIKPGQGEGGYTF
.	TRBV7-2	TRBJ2-3	.	TGTGCCAGCAGCTTAGCGTCGATGGGGCCAGATACGCAGTATTTT	CASSLASMGPDTQYF
.	TRBV28	TRBJ1-2	TRBD1	TGTGCCACCCGGACAGGGTACGAGGGCTACACCTTC	CATRTGYEGYTF
.	TRBV11-2	TRBJ1-2	.	TGTGCCAGCAGCCTGAGCGGGCAGTCCCCTGGCTACACCTTC	CASSLSGQSPGYTF
.	TRBV27	TRBJ2-3	.	TGTGCCAGCAGTAGCGGCACAGATACGCAGTATTTT	CASSSGTDTQYF
.	TRBV19	TRBJ1-1	.	TGTGCCAGCCACAAGAGGGGTGAAGCTTTCTTT	CASHKRGEAFF
.	TRBV6-1	TRBJ1-6	.	TGTGCCAGCAGTGAGCCCTCACACATATATAATTCACCCCTCCACTTT	CASSEPSHIYNSPLHF
.	TRBV5-1	TRBJ1-1	.	TGCGCCAGCAGCCGTTATGACGGGAGCCTCATGAACACTGAAGCTTTCTTT	CASSRYDGSLMNTEAFF
.	TRBV27	TRBJ2-7	TRBD1	TGTGCCAGCAGTTTTGGCCGACAGGGGACCTACGAGCAGTACTTC	CASSFGRQGTYEQYF
.	TRBV5-1	TRBJ1-1	.	TGCGCCAGCAGCTTGGTAGTGGGAACTGAAGCTTTCTTT	CASSLVVGTEAFF
.	TRBV10-3	TRBJ2-2	TRBD2	TGTGCCATCAGCGCACTAGCGGGGGACACCGGGGAGCTGTTTTTT	CAISALAGDTGELFF
few	TRBV3-1/TRBV3-2	TRBJ2-2	.	TGTGCCAGCAGCCTGCCAGGGACACCGACCGGGGAGCTGTTTTTT	CASSLPGTPTGELFF